The sequence of this T cell receptor beta chain was determined in a study of PD-1 blockade in classical Hodgkin lymphoma. Study results and limitations: Possible causes of repertoire differences, disease activity or prior therapy, remain undefined. Newly diagnosed patients were reported to exhibit reduced baseline TCR diversity relative to healthy donors.

Time point given: cycle 4 day 1 (C4D1), after five to seven weeks of nivolumab. Patients all relapsed after autologous stem cell transplantation, and there was variation in brentuximab vedotin exposure. Progressive disease, partial response or complete response was each patient's best response. Turning to this clone: Its target is not known.

Assay: immunoSEQ multiplex PCR; the TCRdb copy retains only in-frame clones and omits some. The sample lists about 46,000 clones, approximately 76% occurring once. Germline assignment: CDR1 MNHEY and CDR2 SVGAGI. This CDR3 has 14 amino acids. V gave up 4 bases and J gave up 6 bases, with 13 bases separating them. The source is a human donor with classical Hodgkin lymphoma. The material sequenced was peripheral blood mononuclear cells (PBMCs), taken before the fourth cycle of nivolumab. This sequence joins TRBV6-5 and TRBJ2-1; D remains ambiguous. In DNA, the CDR3 is TGTGCCAGCAGTTTGTTTGCGGTTTCCAATGAGCAGTTCTTC. Translated, it gives CASSLFAVSNEQFF.